The rows below give T cell receptor beta chains drawn from one sample of a study of circulating CD8 cells and anti-PD-1 response in melanoma. MiXCR, applied by TCRdb to the reads, yields one record per CDR3 protein. This table has over 400 distinct CDR3 sequences, 6.5% to 8% appearing once. Sequencing used CD8+ T cells from PBMCs, obtained at baseline or after one month of anti-PD-1 therapy (not recorded which). The receptor set was obtained from a human donor with melanoma. Each CDR3 is given with its conserved first and last residue. The D gene is left open where the match is weak. Clone size is shown for a subset of rows, as once, few, many or a class of expanded clone.

D gene | clone size | J gene | V gene | CDR3 DNA | CDR3 protein
NA | large | TRBJ2-1 | TRBV2 | TGTGCCAGCAGTGCGGGGGCGAGCTATGAGCAGTTCTTC | CASSAGASYEQFF
NA | large | TRBJ2-7 | TRBV4-1 | TGCGCCAGCAGCCAAGGATCTGCGGTAAACGAGCAGTACTTC | CASSQGSAVNEQYF
NA | NA | TRBJ2-1 | TRBV30 | TGTGCCTGGAGTCTGTTGGGCGGGTACAACAATGAGCAGTTCTTC | CAWSLLGGYNNEQFF
NA | few | TRBJ2-7 | TRBV28 | TGTGCCAGCAGGGGCCGGACCTACGAGCAGTACTTC | CASRGRTYEQYF
TRBD2 | few | TRBJ2-7 | TRBV20-1 | TGCAGTGCTAGGGGTCGCCGGGACTATAACTACGAGCAGTACTTC | CSARGRRDYNYEQYF
NA | medium-sized | TRBJ2-3 | TRBV2 | TGTGCCAGCAGGGGACCTGAACTAACAGATACGCAGTATTTT | CASRGPELTDTQYF
TRBD1 | large | TRBJ1-5 | TRBV2 | TGTGCCAGCAGGGAAGGGACAGGGGGCTTTCAGCCCCAGCATTTT | CASREGTGGFQPQHF
TRBD1 | large | TRBJ2-7 | TRBV25-1 | TGTGCCAGCAGTGAGAGGGGCAGGGGGTACGAGCAGTACTTC | CASSERGRGYEQYF
NA | large | TRBJ1-1 | TRBV19 | TGTGCCAGTAGCATCCGGGGAATCACTGAAGCTTTCTTT | CASSIRGITEAFF
NA | large | TRBJ2-5 | TRBV24-1 | TGTGCCACCAGTGATTTCCAAGAGACCCAGTACTTC | CATSDFQETQYF
NA | medium-sized | TRBJ2-3 | TRBV2 | TGTGCCAGCCGGGGGCTTGACCTCACAGATACGCAGTATTTT | CASRGLDLTDTQYF
TRBD2 | large | TRBJ2-1 | TRBV25-1 | TGTGCCAGCAGTGTGGGAGCGGGAGGGTACAATGAGCAGTTCTTC | CASSVGAGGYNEQFF
NA | large | TRBJ2-1 | TRBV7-2 | TGTGCCAGCAGGCTAGCGACCGCTTACAATGAGCAGTTCTTC | CASRLATAYNEQFF
NA | medium-sized | TRBJ1-6 | TRBV20-1 | TGCAGTGCTAGAGATCATAAGGACAGCCAAATAGACCCCCTCCACTTT | CSARDHKDSQIDPLHF
NA | large | TRBJ2-6 | TRBV27 | TGTGCCAGCAGAGGGTCTGGGGCCAACGTCCTGACTTTC | CASRGSGANVLTF